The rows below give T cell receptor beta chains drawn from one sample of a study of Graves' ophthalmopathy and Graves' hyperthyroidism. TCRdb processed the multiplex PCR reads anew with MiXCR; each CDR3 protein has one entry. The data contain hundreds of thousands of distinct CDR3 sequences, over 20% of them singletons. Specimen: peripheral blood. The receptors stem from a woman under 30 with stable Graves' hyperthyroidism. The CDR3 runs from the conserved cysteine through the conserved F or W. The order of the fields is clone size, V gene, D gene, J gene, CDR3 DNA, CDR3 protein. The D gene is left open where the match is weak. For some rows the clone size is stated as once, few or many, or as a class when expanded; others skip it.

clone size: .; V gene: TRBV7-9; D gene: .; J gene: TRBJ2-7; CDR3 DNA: TGTGCCAGCAGCTTAAAGACTGATAACTACGAGCAGTACTTC; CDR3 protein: CASSLKTDNYEQYF
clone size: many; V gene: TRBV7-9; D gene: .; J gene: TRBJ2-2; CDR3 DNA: TGTGCCAGCAGCCCTCGACAGGAATACACCGGGGAGCTGTTTTTT; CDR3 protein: CASSPRQEYTGELFF
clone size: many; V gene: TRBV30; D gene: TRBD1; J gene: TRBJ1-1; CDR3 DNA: TGTGCCTGGACTGGGACAGGTTTGAACACTGAAGCTTTCTTT; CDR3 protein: CAWTGTGLNTEAFF
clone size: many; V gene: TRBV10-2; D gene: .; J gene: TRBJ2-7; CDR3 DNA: TGCGCCAGCACCGAGAGGGGACGGGCCTACGAGCAGTACTTC; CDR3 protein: CASTERGRAYEQYF
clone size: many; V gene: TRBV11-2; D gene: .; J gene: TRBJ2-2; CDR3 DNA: TGTGCCAGCAGCCGGGGACGAGACCCAATGGGCGGGGAGCTGTTTTTT; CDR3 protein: CASSRGRDPMGGELFF
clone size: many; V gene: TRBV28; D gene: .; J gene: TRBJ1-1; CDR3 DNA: TGTGCCAGCCTGGCCAGGCCGGGGGGTGAAGCTTTCTTT; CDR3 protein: CASLARPGGEAFF
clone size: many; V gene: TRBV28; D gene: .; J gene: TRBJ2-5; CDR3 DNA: TGTGCCAGTATGGCCTTCCAAGAGACCCAGTACTTC; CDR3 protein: CASMAFQETQYF
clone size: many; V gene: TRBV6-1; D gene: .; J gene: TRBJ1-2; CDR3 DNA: TGTGCCAGCAGTGAAGCCCGGGTAGGGGACTATGGCTACACCTTC; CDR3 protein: CASSEARVGDYGYTF
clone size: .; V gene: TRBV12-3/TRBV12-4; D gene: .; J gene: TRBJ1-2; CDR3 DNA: TGTGCCAGCAGTTTGTTGACAGCCTTCTATGGCTACACCTTC; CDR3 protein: CASSLLTAFYGYTF
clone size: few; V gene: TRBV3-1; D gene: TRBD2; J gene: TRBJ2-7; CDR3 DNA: TGTGCCAGCAGCCTTGCGGGACTAGCGGTTTACGAGCAGTACTTC; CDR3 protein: CASSLAGLAVYEQYF
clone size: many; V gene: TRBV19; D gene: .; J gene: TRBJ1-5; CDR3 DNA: TGTGCCAGTAGCCAGCGGGGGGCCCAGCATTTT; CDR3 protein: CASSQRGAQHF
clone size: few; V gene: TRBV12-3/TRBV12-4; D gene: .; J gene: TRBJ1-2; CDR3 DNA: TGTGCCAGCAGTAACAGGGAGGATGGCTACACCTTC; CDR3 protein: CASSNREDGYTF
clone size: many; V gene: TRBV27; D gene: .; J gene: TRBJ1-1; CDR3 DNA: TGTGCCAGCAGTTCTAGACAGCTCGGTATTATGAACACTGAAGCTTTCTTT; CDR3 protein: CASSSRQLGIMNTEAFF
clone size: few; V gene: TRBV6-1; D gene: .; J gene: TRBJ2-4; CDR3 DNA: TGTGCCAGCAGCACCGACAGGATGGGGCGTGACAAAAACATTCAGTACTTC; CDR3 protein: CASSTDRMGRDKNIQYF
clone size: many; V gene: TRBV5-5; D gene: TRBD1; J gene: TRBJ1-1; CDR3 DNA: TGTGCCAGCAGCCCCGGGACAGGGGGCCGTTTCGCTGAAGCTTTCTTT; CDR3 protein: CASSPGTGGRFAEAFF
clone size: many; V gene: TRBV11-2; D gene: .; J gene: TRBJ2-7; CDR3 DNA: TGTGCCAGCAGCTTAGATAGTCTCAGCTCCTACGAGCAGTACTTC; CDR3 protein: CASSLDSLSSYEQYF
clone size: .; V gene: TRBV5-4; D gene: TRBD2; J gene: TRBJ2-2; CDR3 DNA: TGTGCCAGCAGCTTGGCTAGCGGGAGGCGTGTCACCGGGGAGCTGTTTTTT; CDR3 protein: CASSLASGRRVTGELFF
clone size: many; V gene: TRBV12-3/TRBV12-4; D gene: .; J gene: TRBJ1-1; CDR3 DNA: TGTGCCAGCAGTTTAATACCCAGATTGAACACTGAAGCTTTCTTT; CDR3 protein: CASSLIPRLNTEAFF
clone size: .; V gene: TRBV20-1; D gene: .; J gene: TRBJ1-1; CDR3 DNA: TGCAGTGCCCTGGGGGATTACACTGAAGCTTTCTTT; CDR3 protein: CSALGDYTEAFF
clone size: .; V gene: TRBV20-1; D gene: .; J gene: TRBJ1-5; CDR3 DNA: TGCAGTGCAATGGACAACAAAGGTATGGGTCAGCCCCAGCATTTT; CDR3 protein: CSAMDNKGMGQPQHF
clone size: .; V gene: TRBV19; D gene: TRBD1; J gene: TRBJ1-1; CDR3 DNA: TGTGCCAGGGACAGGGGGACCACCCGCGGATCGAACACTGAAGCTTTCTTT; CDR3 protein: CARDRGTTRGSNTEAFF
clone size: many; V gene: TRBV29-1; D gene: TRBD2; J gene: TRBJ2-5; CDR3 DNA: TGCAGCGTTCGGGTTAGCGGGAGTTGGTGGAGAGAGACCCAGTACTTC; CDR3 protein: CSVRVSGSWWRETQYF
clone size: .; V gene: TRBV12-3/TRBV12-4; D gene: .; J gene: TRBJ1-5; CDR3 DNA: TGTGCCAGCAGTTCTATATATCAACCCCAGCATTTT; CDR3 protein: CASSSIYQPQHF
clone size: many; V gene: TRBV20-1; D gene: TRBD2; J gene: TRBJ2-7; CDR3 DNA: TGCAGTGCTAGATCACCTGGGACTAGCGGGCAGTACTTC; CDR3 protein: CSARSPGTSGQYF
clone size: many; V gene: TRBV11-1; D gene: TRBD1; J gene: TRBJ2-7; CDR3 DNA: TGTGCCAGCACCTATTTAAGTGTAGGACAGGGATCAGGCGAGCAGTACTTC; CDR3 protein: CASTYLSVGQGSGEQYF
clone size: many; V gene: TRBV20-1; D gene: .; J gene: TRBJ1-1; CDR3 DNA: TGCAGTGCTAGGGACAGACTCCCCAGCACTGAAGCTTTCTTT; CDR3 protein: CSARDRLPSTEAFF
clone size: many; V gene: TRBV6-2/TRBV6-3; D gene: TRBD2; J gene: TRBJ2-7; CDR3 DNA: TGTGCCAGCAGAAATACGGACGGGATGGAGGCTAGCGGAAACTACGAGCAGTACTTC; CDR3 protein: CASRNTDGMEASGNYEQYF
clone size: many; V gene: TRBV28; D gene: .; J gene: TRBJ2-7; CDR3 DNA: TGTGCCAGCAGTTCTGACCCCCGCGAGCAGTACTTC; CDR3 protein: CASSSDPREQYF
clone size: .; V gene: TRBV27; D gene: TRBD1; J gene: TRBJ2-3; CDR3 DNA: TGTGCCAGCAGTTTAAGGGGGCCTAGAGATACGCAGTATTTT; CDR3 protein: CASSLRGPRDTQYF
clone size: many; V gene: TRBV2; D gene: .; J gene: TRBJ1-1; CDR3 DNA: TGTGCCAGCCTCCTGGGGGGGTCGAACACTGAAGCTTTCTTT; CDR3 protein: CASLLGGSNTEAFF
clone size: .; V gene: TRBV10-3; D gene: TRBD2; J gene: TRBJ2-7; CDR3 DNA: TGTGCCATCAGCGAGCGGGAGCGCCACGAGCAGTACTTC; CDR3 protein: CAISERERHEQYF
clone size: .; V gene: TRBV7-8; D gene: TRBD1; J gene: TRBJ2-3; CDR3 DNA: TGTGCCAGCAGCATAGCCCCGGGACAGGGGGTAGATACGCAGTATTTT; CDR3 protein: CASSIAPGQGVDTQYF
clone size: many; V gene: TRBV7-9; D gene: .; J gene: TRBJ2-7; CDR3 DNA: TGTGCCAGCAGCTGGGACCGCGAGGGCGAGCAGTACTTC; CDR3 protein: CASSWDREGEQYF
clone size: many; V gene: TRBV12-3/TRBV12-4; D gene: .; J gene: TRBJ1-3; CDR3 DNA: TGTGCCAGCAGTTTAGCTGGGAGAGGAAACACCATATATTTT; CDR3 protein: CASSLAGRGNTIYF
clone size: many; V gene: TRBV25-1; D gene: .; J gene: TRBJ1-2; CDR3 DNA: TGTGCCAGCAGTGAACCCACAGCCTCCTATGGCTACACCTTC; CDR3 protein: CASSEPTASYGYTF
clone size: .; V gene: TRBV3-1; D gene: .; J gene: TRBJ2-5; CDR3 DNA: TGTGCCGATGGGCACGACAGGTCGAGAGAGACCCAGTACTTC; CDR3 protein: CADGHDRSRETQYF
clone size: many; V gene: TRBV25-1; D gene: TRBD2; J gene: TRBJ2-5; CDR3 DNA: TGTGCCAGCAGTGAAACCCAGTCCCCAGCGGGAGTGTGGGAGACCCAGTACTTC; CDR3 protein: CASSETQSPAGVWETQYF
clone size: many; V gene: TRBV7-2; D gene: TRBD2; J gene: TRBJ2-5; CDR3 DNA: TGTGCCAGCAGCTTATTCTCCCTAGCTAGCGGGAGGACTGTTAAGGAGACCCAGTACTTC; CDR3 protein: CASSLFSLASGRTVKETQYF
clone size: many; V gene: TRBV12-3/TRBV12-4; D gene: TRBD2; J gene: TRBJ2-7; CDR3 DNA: TGTGCCAGCAGCACCGGGACTAGCGGGTACGAGCAGTACTTC; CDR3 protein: CASSTGTSGYEQYF
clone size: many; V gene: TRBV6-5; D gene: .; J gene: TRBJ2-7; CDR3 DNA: TGTGCCAGCAGTTACGACCACTCCGATCCGGGCAGAAGCCCTTCCTACGAGCAGTACTTC; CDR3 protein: CASSYDHSDPGRSPSYEQYF
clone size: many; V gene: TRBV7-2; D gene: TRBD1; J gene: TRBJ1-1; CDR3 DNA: TGTGCCAGCGGCCTGGACAGGGGGAACACTGAAGCTTTCTTT; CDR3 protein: CASGLDRGNTEAFF
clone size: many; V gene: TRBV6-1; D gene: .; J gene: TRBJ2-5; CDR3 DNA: TGTGCCAGCAGTGAAGCTCAAGGGGCCCAAGAGACCCAGTACTTC; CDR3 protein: CASSEAQGAQETQYF
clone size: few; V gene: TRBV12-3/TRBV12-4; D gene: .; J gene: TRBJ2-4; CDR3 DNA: TGTGCCAGCAGCCTTTCCGACAGGAACCGAAACATTCAGTACTTC; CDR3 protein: CASSLSDRNRNIQYF
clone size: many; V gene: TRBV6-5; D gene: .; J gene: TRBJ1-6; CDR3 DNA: TGTGCCAGCAGTTACCAGGGCGGTGTGTTTAATTCACCCCTCCACTTT; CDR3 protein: CASSYQGGVFNSPLHF
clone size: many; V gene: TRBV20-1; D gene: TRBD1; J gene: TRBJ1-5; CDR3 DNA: TGCAGTGCTAGAGGGGAGACAGGGAGCACCCAGCATTTT; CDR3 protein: CSARGETGSTQHF
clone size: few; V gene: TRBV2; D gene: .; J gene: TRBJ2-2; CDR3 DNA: TGTGCCAGCAGTGTGGGACTGCACCCCGGGGAGCTGTTTTTT; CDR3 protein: CASSVGLHPGELFF
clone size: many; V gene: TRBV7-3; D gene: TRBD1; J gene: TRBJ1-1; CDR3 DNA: TGTGCCAGCAGCTTCGGACAGGGGACTGAAGCTTTCTTT; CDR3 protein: CASSFGQGTEAFF
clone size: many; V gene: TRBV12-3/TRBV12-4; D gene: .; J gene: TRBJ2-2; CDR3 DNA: TGTGCCAGCACTCCTCCCACCGGGGAGCTGTTTTTT; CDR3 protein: CASTPPTGELFF
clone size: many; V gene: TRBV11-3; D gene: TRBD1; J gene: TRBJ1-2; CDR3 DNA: TGTGCCAGCAGGGGGACAGGCTATGGCTACACCTTC; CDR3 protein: CASRGTGYGYTF
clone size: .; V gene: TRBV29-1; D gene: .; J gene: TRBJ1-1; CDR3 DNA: TGCAGCGTTGAAGATCAACCTGGGCACTTCTTT; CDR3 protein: CSVEDQPGHFF
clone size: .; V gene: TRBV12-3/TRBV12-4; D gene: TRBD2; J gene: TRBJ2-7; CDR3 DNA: TGTGCCAGCAGTTTAGTCATCCTAGCGGGAGTGTTTGAGCAGTACTTC; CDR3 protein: CASSLVILAGVFEQYF
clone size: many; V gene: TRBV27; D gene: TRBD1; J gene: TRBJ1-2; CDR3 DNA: TGTGCCAGCAGGGAGTTGCCGGGACAGGGGGTTTCTGGCTACACCTTC; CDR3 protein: CASRELPGQGVSGYTF
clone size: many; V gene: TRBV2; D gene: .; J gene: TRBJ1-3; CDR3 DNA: TGTGCCAGCATCCAGGAGGCGTCTGGAAACACCATATATTTT; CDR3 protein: CASIQEASGNTIYF
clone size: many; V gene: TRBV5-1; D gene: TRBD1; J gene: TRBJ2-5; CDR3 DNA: TGCGCCAGCAGCCTGATGACAGGGGCAGAGACCCAGTACTTC; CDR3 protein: CASSLMTGAETQYF
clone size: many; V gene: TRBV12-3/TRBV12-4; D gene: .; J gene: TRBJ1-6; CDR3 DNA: TGTGCCAGCACCAGGGACACCAGCTCCTATAATTCACCCCTCCACTTT; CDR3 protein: CASTRDTSSYNSPLHF